The following is a TCR beta chain sequence with its context. Antigen specificity is unknown. This sample is part of a study of T cell responses to AZD1222 COVID-19 vaccine. Here immunoSEQ multiplex PCR was the method, and the copy in TCRdb shows in-frame clones only, minus some. This sample carries around 60,000 clones, about 93% of them seen once, and the ten largest clones take approximately 6.3%. The CDR3 is 14 amino acids. Deletions cut 3 bases from V and 1 base from J, with 11 bases between. Looked up from germline, CDR1 is SGHDT and CDR2 is YYEEEE. Study-level points and caveats: The reported proportion of spike-specific TCRs targeting unmutated variant regions was nearly half. Donors were largely white British and mainly female; clonal diversity was possibly underestimated. At study baseline, merely five or six AZD1222 recipients were seropositive. It was only after the peak T cell response that any repertoires were sampled.

The J gene is TRBJ2-7, the V gene TRBV5-6, with D maybe TRBD1 (6 bases). This TCR was sampled from an adult who received the MenACWY meningococcal vaccine as a control. Source: peripheral blood, taken 28 days after the second dose of the MenACWY control vaccine. CDR3 nucleotide sequence: TGTGCCAGCAGCTGGCAGGGGTCTTCCTACGAGCAGTACTTC. This gives the protein CASSWQGSSYEQYF.